The entry below describes one T cell receptor beta chain. Its antigen is not identified. This sample was included in a study of regulatory T cells in long-lasting Graves disease. Overall study context: Graves' disease counted as persistent after over 5 years of antithyroid drugs with positive TSH receptor antibodies. Whole-study findings and limits: The study found persistent patients shared more public clonotypes (over 2,500) than new patients (approximately 870).

This CDR3 spans 19 amino acids. Looked up from germline, CDR1 is SEHNR and CDR2 is FQNEAQ (reference sequence). Trimming shortened V by 1 base and J by 3 bases, and 19 bases separated the two germline ends. CDR3 regions were amplified by Arm-PCR using iRepertoire HTBI primers to build TCR beta libraries. Authors' data handling: Throughout the samples, researchers identified 60 to 70 TRBV and roughly 13 TRBJ segments. TCRdb independently ran MiXCR on the multiplex PCR reads; one entry per CDR3 protein. What appears here as the V and J calls and clone size reflects TCRdb's work, not the paper's. The sample lists around 430,000 distinct CDR3 sequences; approximately 23% were seen once. Time point of the sample: persistent/refractory GD, antithyroid drugs over 5 years with positive TRAb. Following extraction of RNA from PBMCs, that RNA was used to make the TCR library.

Here the sequenced sample was peripheral blood mononuclear cells (PBMCs), taken when the disease was refractory, from a patient treated with antithyroid drugs. The chain recombines TRBV7-9 with TRBJ2-6; D possibly corresponds to TRBD2 (6 bases). This receptor was obtained from a female donor with Graves disease. Here the CDR3 DNA reads TGTGCCAGCAGCTTAGACCCCGGCGGCGGGGCAAATGGGGCCAACGTCCTGACTTTC. This gives the protein CASSLDPGGGANGANVLTF.